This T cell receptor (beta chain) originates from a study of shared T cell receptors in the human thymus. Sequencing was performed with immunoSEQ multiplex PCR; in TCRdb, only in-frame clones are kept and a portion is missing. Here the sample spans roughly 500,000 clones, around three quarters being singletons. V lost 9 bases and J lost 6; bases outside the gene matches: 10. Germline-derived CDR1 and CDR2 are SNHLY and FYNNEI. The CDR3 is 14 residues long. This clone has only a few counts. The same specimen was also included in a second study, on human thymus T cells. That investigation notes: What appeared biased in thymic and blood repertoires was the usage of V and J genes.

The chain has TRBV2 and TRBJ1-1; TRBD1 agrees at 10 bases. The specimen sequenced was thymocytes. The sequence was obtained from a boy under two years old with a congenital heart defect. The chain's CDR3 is CARSPGTGEAEAFF. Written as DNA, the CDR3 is TGTGCCAGATCTCCCGGGACAGGGGAGGCTGAAGCTTTCTTT.